Here is one T cell receptor beta chain with its context. What it binds is not known. The sample is drawn from a study of healthy donors' naive CD4 and CD8 T cells. As for the study in general: A new alpha primer set targeted every functional IMGT alpha variant.

The CDR3 loop spans 14 amino acids. J was trimmed by 6 bases and V by 4 bases; bases with no gene match: 7. CDR1 and CDR2 from the germline V gene are SGHRS and YFSETQ. Starting from about 0.45 ug of total RNA, TCR libraries were made with linear amplification. Via MiXCR, TCRdb re-called the reads, giving one row per CDR3 protein. The sample has some 190,000 distinct CDR3 sequences, around three quarters seen once. Study-wide findings and caveats: Positive CDR3 charge linked to CD4+ cells, negative to CD8+ cells.

The V gene is TRBV5-1, the J gene TRBJ2-7; 10 nucleotides agree with TRBD2. The clonotype was recovered from a pool of human donors in good health; the sample pools cells from several healthy donors. The sample was naive CD4+ and CD8+ T cells sorted from blood, pooled from several donors. This chain's CDR3 is CASSGGWTSGEQYF. For the CDR3, the DNA is TGCGCCAGCAGCGGCGGGTGGACTAGCGGCGAGCAGTACTTC.